A single sample is the source of the 7 T cell receptor beta chains below, sequenced in a study of T cell repertoires in cytomegalovirus infection (dated by TCRdb to about 2019). The reads were generated on an Illumina HiSeq 1500. TCRdb cleaned the public reads at Q25 with fastp, built clones with MiXCR and kept in-frame beta chains. Records with the same CDR3 protein are collapsed into one entry carrying the most frequent genes and DNA. Counted in this sample were 210,000 or so distinct CDR3 sequences; under 8.5% of them appeared once. The ten largest clones add up to around 6.5% of the sample. Sample: PBMCs. These receptors came from a human donor in good health (CMV status not recorded). Some clones in this sample may be carry-over from other donors' samples.

In regard to this clonotype: A clone one base away is much larger, so this may be a read error. V gene TRBV29-1 combines with J gene TRBJ2-1; TRBD1 matches at 8 bases. This CDR3 comprises 15 residues. CDR1 SQVTM and CDR2 ANQGSEA come from the germline V gene. The CDR3 DNA sequence: TGCAGCGTTGAAACGGGACAGGTTAGCTACAATGAGCGGTTCTTC. Encoded protein: CSVETGQVSYNERFF.

This clonotype was seen repeatedly, ten times or more. This chain links TRBV7-2 with TRBJ1-2; D perhaps matches TRBD1 (5 bases). V was trimmed by 1 base and J by 2 bases, leaving 14 bases between them. This CDR3 region has 16 residues. The germline V gene has CDR1 SGHTA and CDR2 FQGNSA. The CDR3 coding sequence is TGTGCCAGCAGCTTAGGGGGGAAAGGGAAGAACTATGGCTACACCTTC. This translates into CASSLGGKGKNYGYTF.

Many counts were recorded for this clonotype. The chain carries TRBV12-3 or TRBV12-4 and TRBJ2-3; either TRBD1 or TRBD2 may supply D (5 bases each). The CDR3 has 18 residues. Trimming took off 5 bases at V and 5 bases at J, with 26 bases between the two ends. The CDR3 spells CASSPSLYRGPPGDTQYF. CDR3 DNA sequence: TGTGCCAGCAGTCCCTCTCTTTATAGGGGACCCCCTGGAGATACGCAGTATTTT.

V gene TRBV28 combines with J gene TRBJ1-4, with 8 bases fitting TRBD1. CDR3 size: 16 residues. The germline V gene has CDR1 MDHEN and CDR2 SYDVKM. The trim removed 4 bases at V and 2 bases at J, leaving 6 bases unmatched. CDR3 DNA sequence: TGTGCCAGCAGTTCCTACAGGGGGGACACTAATGAAAAACTGTTTTTT. Amino acids: CASSSYRGDTNEKLFF.

This clonotype was seen at least ten times. This CDR3 reads CASSPAGGTEAFF. CDR3 nucleotide sequence: TGTGCCAGCAGCCCGGCAGGGGGAACTGAAGCTTTCTTT. The chain joins TRBV9 to TRBJ1-1; 7 bases line up with TRBD1. The CDR3 totals 13 residues. In germline, CDR1 is SGDLS, CDR2 YYNGEE. V lost 4 bases, J lost 5 bases, and 5 bases stayed unmatched.

This clonotype came up many times. The chain uses TRBV7-8 and TRBJ2-2; D may be TRBD2 (6 bases). The CDR3 extends over 18 amino acids. V was pared by 8 bases and J by 0 bases, with 22 bases between. The V gene's germline CDR1 is SGHVS and CDR2 FQNEAQ. The CDR3 sequence is CASHITPDGGANTGELFF. CDR3 nucleotide sequence: TGTGCCAGCCACATCACTCCCGACGGGGGAGCGAACACCGGGGAGCTGTTTTTT.

Many counts were recorded for this clonotype. This sequence joins TRBV20-1 and TRBJ2-7; D unresolved. The germline gives CDR1 DFQATT, CDR2 SNEGSKA (reference sequence). The V end lost 3 bases, the J end lost 4 bases, and 16 bases lay between the germline ends. CDR3 length: 14 residues. The CDR3 protein is CSASGQQLGYEQYF. The CDR3 nucleotides read TGCAGTGCTAGCGGGCAGCAGCTTGGGTACGAGCAGTACTTC.